This T cell receptor (beta chain) originates from a study of cytomegalovirus exposure and HLA in healthy donors. Across the study: Unique TCR beta sequences numbering some 120 million came from roughly 180 million T cells in an earlier analysis.

CDR1 and CDR2 from the germline V gene are SGHNT and YYREEE (reference sequence). V was trimmed by 2 bases and J by 0 bases, leaving 8 bases between them. The CDR3 consists of 14 residues. Findings of the study overall: Earlier analysis found most TCR beta V segments productive about 90% or about 30% of the time. Several top significant clusters appeared, in a later analysis, to be linked to common viral pathogens.

On this clone: The target antigen is unknown.

In the PCR, 60 Vbeta and 13 Jbeta primers were used. Clones were read by immunoSEQ multiplex PCR, and TCRdb kept only the in-frame ones, dropping some. The profile covers about 220,000 clones, with approximately 68% appearing a single time and roughly 1.9% taken by the ten largest. The sequence came from a woman in her twenties or thirties in good health and CMV-seronegative. The sequenced material came from PBMCs. The rearrangement uses TRBV5-4 and TRBJ2-5, with D perhaps matching TRBD1 (6 bases). The CDR3 loop reads CASSFDRYQETQYF. The CDR3, as DNA: TGTGCCAGCAGCTTCGACAGGTACCAAGAGACCCAGTACTTC.